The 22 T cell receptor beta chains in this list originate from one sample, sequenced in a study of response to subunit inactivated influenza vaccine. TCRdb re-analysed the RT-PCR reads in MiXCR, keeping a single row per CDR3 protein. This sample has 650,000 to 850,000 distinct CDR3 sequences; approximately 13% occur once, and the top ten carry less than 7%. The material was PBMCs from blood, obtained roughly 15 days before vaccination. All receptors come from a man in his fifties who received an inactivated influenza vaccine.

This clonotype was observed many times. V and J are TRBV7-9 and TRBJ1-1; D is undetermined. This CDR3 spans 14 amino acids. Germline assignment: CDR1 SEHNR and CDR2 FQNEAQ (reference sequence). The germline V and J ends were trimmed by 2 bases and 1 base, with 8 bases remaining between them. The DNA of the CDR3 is TGTGCCAGCAGCTTAAGCAGTGAGAACACTGAAGCTTTCTTT. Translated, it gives CASSLSSENTEAFF. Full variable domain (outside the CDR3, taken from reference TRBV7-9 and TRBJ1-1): DTGVSQNPRHKITKRGQNVTFRCDPISEHNRLYWYRQTLGQGPEFLTYFQNEAQLEKSRLLSDRFSAERPKGSFSTLEIQRTEQGDSAMYLCASSLSSENTEAFFGQGTRLTVV.

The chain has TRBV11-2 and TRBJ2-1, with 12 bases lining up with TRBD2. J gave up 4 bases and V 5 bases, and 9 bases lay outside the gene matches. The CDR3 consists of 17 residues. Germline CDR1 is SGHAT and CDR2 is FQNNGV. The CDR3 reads CASSPWPLAGGYNEQFF. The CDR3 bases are TGTGCCAGCAGCCCCTGGCCCCTAGCGGGAGGGTACAATGAGCAGTTCTTC.

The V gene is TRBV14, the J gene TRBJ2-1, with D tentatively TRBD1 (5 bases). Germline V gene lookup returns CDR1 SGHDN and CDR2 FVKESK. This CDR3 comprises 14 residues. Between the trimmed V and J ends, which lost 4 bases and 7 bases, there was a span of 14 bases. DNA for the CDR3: TGTGCCAGCAGCCCTAAGGGGCCTCGGAATGAGCAGTTCTTC. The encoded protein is CASSPKGPRNEQFF.

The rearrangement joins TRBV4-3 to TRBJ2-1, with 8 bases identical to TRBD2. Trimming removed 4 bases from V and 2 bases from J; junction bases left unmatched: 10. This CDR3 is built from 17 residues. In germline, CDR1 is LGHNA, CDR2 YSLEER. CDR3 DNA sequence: TGCGCCAGCAGCCTCCGGGGGGGCGGGAGCGCCTACAATGAGCAGTTCTTC. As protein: CASSLRGGGSAYNEQFF.

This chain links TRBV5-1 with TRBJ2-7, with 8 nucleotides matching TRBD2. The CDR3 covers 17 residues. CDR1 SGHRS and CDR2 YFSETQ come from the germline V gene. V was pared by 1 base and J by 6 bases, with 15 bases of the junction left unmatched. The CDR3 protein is CASSLFHSLPGGTEQYF. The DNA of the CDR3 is TGCGCCAGCAGCTTGTTCCACTCTCTCCCGGGGGGGACCGAGCAGTACTTC.

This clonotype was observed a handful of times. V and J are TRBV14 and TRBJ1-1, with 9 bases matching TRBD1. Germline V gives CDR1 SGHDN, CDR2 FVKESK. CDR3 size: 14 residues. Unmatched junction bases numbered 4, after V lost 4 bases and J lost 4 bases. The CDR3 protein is CASSLVQGATEAFF. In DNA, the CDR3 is TGTGCCAGCAGCCTCGTACAGGGGGCCACTGAAGCTTTCTTT. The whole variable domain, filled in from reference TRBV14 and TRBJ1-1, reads EAGVTQFPSHSVIEKGQTVTLRCDPISGHDNLYWYRRVMGKEIKFLLHFVKESKQDESGMPNNRFLAERTGGTYSTLKVQPAELEDSGVYFCASSLVQGATEAFFGQGTRLTVV.

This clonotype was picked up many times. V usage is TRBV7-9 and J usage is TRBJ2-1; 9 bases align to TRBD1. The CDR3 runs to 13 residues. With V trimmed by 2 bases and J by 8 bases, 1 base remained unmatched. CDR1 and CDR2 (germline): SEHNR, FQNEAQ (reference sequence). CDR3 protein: CASSLRTGDEQFF. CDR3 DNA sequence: TGTGCCAGCAGCTTACGGACAGGGGATGAGCAGTTCTTC.

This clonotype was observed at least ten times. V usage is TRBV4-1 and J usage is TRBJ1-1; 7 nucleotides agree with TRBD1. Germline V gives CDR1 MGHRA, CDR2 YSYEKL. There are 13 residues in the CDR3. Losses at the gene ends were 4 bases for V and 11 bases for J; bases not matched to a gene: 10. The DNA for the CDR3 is TGCGCCAGCAGCCTGGAAGGGGGCGTAACGGCTTTCTTT. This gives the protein CASSLEGGVTAFF.

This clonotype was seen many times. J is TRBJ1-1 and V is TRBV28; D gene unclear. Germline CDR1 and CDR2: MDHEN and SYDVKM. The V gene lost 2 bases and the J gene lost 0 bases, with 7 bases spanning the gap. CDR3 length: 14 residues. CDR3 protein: CASSLTVLNTEAFF. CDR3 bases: TGTGCCAGCAGTTTAACGGTATTGAACACTGAAGCTTTCTTT.

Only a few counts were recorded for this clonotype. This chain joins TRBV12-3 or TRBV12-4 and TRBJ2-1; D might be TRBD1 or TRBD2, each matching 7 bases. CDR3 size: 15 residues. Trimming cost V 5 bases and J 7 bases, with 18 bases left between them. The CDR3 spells CASSLQGRVANEQFF. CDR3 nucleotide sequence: TGTGCCAGCAGTCTACAGGGGAGGGTAGCGAATGAGCAGTTCTTC.

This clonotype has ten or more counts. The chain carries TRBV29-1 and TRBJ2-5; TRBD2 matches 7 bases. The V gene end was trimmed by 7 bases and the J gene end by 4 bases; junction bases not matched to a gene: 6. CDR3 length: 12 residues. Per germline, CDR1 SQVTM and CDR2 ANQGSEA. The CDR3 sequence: CSGGGATETQYF. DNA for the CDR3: TGCAGCGGGGGGGGAGCCACAGAGACCCAGTACTTC.

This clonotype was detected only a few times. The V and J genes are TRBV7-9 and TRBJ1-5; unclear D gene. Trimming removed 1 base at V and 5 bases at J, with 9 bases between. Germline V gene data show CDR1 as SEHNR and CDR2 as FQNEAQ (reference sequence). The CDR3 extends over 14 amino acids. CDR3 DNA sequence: TGTGCCAGCAGCTTAGATTCACCCTATCAGCCCCAGCATTTT. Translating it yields CASSLDSPYQPQHF.

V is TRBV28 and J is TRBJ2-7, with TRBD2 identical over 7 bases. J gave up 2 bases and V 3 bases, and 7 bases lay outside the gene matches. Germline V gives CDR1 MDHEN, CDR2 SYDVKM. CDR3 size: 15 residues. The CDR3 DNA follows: TGTGCCAGCAGTTTTGGGCGGGGGTTGGCCTACGAGCAGTACTTC. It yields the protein CASSFGRGLAYEQYF.

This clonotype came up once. In nucleotides, the CDR3 is TGTGCCAGCAGTGCCGAATCTAACACTGAAGCTTTCTTT. Encoded protein: CASSAESNTEAFF. This chain connects TRBV25-1 to TRBJ1-1; no clear D. Looked up from germline, CDR1 is MGHDK and CDR2 is SYGVNS. V dropped 4 bases and J dropped 2 bases, with 8 bases sitting between them. The CDR3 loop spans 13 amino acids.

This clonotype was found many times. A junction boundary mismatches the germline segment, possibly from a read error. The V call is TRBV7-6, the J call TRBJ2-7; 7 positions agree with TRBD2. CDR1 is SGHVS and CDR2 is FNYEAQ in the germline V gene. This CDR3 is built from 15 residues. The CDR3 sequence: CASSSPSDSGGEEYF. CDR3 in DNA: TGTGCCAGCAGCTCTCCATCAGACTCGGGAGGCGAGGAGTACTTC.

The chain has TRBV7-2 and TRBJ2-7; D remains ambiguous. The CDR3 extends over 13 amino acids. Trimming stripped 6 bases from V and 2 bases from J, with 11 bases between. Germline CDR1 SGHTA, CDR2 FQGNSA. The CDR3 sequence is CASSSPLAYEQYF. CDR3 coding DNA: TGTGCCAGCAGTTCTCCCCTTGCCTACGAGCAGTACTTC.

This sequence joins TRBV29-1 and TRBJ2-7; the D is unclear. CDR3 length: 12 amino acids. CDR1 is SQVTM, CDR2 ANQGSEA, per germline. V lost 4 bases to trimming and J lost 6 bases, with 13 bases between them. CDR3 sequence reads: CSVVDQVLEQYF. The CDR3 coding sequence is TGCAGCGTTGTCGATCAGGTCCTCGAGCAGTACTTC.

The CDR3 nucleotides are TGTGCCAGCAGCGTAGCTCGATACACTAGCACAGATACGCAGTATTTT. Protein sequence: CASSVARYTSTDTQYF. The chain uses TRBV9 and TRBJ2-3; D is unclear. The CDR3 loop spans 16 amino acids. The germline CDR1 and CDR2 sequences are SGDLS and YYNGEE. Trimming removed 0 bases at V and 0 bases at J, with 11 bases between. Filled out from reference TRBV9 and TRBJ2-3, the complete variable domain reads DSGVTQTPKHLITATGQRVTLRCSPRSGDLSVYWYQQSLDQGLQFLIQYYNGEERAKGNILERFSAQQFPDLHSELNLSSLELGDSALYFCASSVARYTSTDTQYFGPGTRLTVL.

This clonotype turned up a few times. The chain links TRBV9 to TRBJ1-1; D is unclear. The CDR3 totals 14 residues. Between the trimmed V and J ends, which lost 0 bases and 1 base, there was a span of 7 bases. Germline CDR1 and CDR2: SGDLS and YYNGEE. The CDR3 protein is CASSVGDWNTEAFF. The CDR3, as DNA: TGTGCCAGCAGCGTAGGCGACTGGAACACTGAAGCTTTCTTT.

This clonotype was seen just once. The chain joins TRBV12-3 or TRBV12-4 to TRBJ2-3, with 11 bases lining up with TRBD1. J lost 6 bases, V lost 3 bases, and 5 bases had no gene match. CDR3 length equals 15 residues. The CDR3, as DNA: TGTGCCAGCAGTTTTTGGGACAGGGGGATGGATACGCAGTATTTT. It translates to CASSFWDRGMDTQYF.

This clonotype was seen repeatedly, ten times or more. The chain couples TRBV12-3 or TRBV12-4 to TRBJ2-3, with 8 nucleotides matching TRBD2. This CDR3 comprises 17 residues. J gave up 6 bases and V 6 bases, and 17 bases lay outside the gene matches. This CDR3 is CASSFLFSGVEVDTQYF. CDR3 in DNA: TGTGCCAGCAGCTTCCTTTTTAGCGGGGTTGAGGTGGATACGCAGTATTTT.

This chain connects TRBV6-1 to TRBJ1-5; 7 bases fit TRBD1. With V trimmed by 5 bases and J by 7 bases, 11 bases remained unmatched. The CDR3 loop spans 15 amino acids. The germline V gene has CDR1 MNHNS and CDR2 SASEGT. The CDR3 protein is CASSPTRTGEQPQHF. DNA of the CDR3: TGTGCCAGCAGTCCCACCCGAACAGGGGAGCAGCCCCAGCATTTT.